These 31 T cell receptor beta chains originate from one sample sequenced in a study of blood T cells in healthy people across ages. Primers used in a second PCR of about 7 to 12 cycles were a sample-barcoded 5' primer and a J-beta primer mix. TCRdb reprocessed the 5' RACE reads with MiXCR, giving one entry per CDR3 protein. The sample holds roughly 1,100,000 distinct CDR3 sequences, roughly a quarter seen once. Another study also made use of these data, one on T cells of mothers and their children.

Specimen: blood. The receptors shown here come from a girl aged 2 to 9 in good health.

About this clonotype itself: This may be a read error, as it is one base from a much larger clone. The chain employs TRBV5-1 and TRBJ2-1; 10 nucleotides align to TRBD1. From germline, CDR1 is SGHRS and CDR2 YFSETQ. This CDR3 is built from 13 residues. The CDR3 sequence: CASSWTGGDEQLF. In nucleotides, the CDR3 is TGCGCCAGCAGCTGGACAGGGGGGGATGAGCAGCTCTTC.

The chain links TRBV12-3 or TRBV12-4 to TRBJ2-1; D possibly corresponds to TRBD1 (6 bases). With 5 bases removed from V and 2 bases from J, the gap between germline ends came to 7 bases. This CDR3 contains 13 residues. CDR3 in amino acids: CASSGTPYNEQFF. For the CDR3, the DNA is TGTGCCAGCAGTGGGACACCCTACAATGAGCAGTTCTTC.

This clonotype was counted a few times. The chain joins TRBV11-2 to TRBJ2-1; 7 bases align to TRBD2. The CDR3 loop spans 14 amino acids. Looked up from germline, CDR1 is SGHAT and CDR2 is FQNNGV. Losses at the gene ends were 4 bases for V and 6 bases for J; bases not matched to a gene: 6. The CDR3 loop reads CASSSASGPNEQFF. The CDR3 coding sequence is TGTGCCAGCAGCTCGGCTAGCGGCCCCAATGAGCAGTTCTTC. The full variable domain, rest sourced from reference TRBV11-2 and TRBJ2-1, is EAGVAQSPRYKIIEKRQSVAFWCNPISGHATLYWYQQILGQGPKLLIQFQNNGVVDDSQLPKDRFSAERLKGVDSTLKIQPAKLEDSAVYLCASSSASGPNEQFFGPGTRLTVL.

The chain joins TRBV3-1 to TRBJ1-6; 8 bases agree with TRBD1. The CDR3 is made up of 14 amino acids. Per the germline V gene, CDR1 is LGHDT and CDR2 is YNNKEL (reference sequence). J gave up 10 bases and V 4 bases, and 6 bases lay outside the gene matches. CDR3 in amino acids: CASSLGQGKSPLHF. The CDR3 region has the DNA TGTGCCAGCAGCCTTGGACAGGGCAAGTCACCCCTCCACTTT.

This clonotype showed up just a few times. The chain recombines TRBV27 with TRBJ1-4; D is uncertain. Trimming removed 6 bases from V and 8 bases from J, with 19 bases in between. Germline V CDR1 and CDR2: MNHEY, SMNVEV (reference sequence). CDR3 size: 15 residues. CDR3 loop: CASSKKATEGEKLFF. CDR3 bases: TGTGCCAGCAGCAAGAAGGCTACCGAAGGGGAAAAACTGTTTTTT.

This clonotype has at least ten counts. The chain links TRBV12-5 to TRBJ2-5; D ambiguous. The CDR3 sequence is 11 residues long. Trimming removed 3 bases from V and 5 bases from J, with 4 bases in between. CDR1 LGHNT and CDR2 FRNRAP come from the germline V gene. CDR3 region: CASGLGETQYF. The CDR3 bases are TGTGCTAGTGGTTTAGGGGAGACCCAGTACTTC.

The J gene is TRBJ1-1, the V gene TRBV19; D may be TRBD1 (6 bases). Germline values: CDR1 LNHDA, CDR2 SQIVND (reference sequence). Trimming cost V 5 bases and J 5 bases, with 12 bases left between them. The CDR3 covers 13 residues. The CDR3, as DNA: TGTGCCAGTAGTCGGGCAGGGGAGACTGAAGCTTTCTTT. It translates to CASSRAGETEAFF. The complete variable domain, with remaining parts taken from reference TRBV19 and TRBJ1-1, reads DGGITQSPKYLFRKEGQNVTLSCEQNLNHDAMYWYRQDPGQGLRLIYYSQIVNDFQKGDIAEGYSVSREKKESFPLTVTSAQKNPTAFYLCASSRAGETEAFFGQGTRLTVV.

V usage is TRBV6-6 and J usage is TRBJ1-5; D perhaps matches TRBD1 (6 bases). Deletions cut 5 bases from V and 8 bases from J, with 7 bases between. CDR3 length: 11 residues. Germline V lookup: CDR1 MNHNY, CDR2 SVGAGI (reference sequence). CDR3 protein: CASSPGEPQHF. The CDR3 DNA follows: TGTGCCAGCAGTCCAGGGGAGCCCCAGCATTTT.

Only a few counts were recorded for this clonotype. The chain couples TRBV11-1 to TRBJ2-1, with 8 bases lining up with TRBD2. This CDR3 is built from 14 residues. The junction had 6 bases not matched to a gene; V was cut back by 1 base and J by 10 bases. Germline V CDR1 and CDR2: SGHAT, FQDESV (reference sequence). CDR3 sequence reads: CASSLDAGGPEQFF. The CDR3 DNA reads as TGTGCCAGCAGCTTAGATGCGGGGGGCCCCGAGCAGTTCTTC.

CDR3 in DNA: TGCAGTGCGATAAGACCAGTACCGACGGCCGACACTGAAGCTTTCTTT. Amino acid sequence: CSAIRPVPTADTEAFF. The chain has TRBV20-1 and TRBJ1-1; D not resolved. This CDR3 contains 16 residues. Germline assignment: CDR1 DFQATT and CDR2 SNEGSKA (reference sequence). The V end was cut by 6 bases, the J end by 3 bases, with 23 bases between.

This clonotype has more than one count but fewer than ten. This rearrangement joins TRBV6-5 to TRBJ2-2; 7 bases are a match to TRBD2. This CDR3 spans 15 amino acids. After removal of 3 bases from V and 5 bases from J, the junction contained 6 bases not matched to a gene. Germline CDR1 and CDR2: MNHEY and SVGAGI. The CDR3 reads CASSYRGSLTGELFF. The DNA of the CDR3 is TGTGCCAGCAGTTATCGCGGGAGTCTTACCGGGGAGCTGTTTTTT.

The rearrangement joins TRBV15 to TRBJ1-4; 9 bases line up with TRBD1. With V trimmed by 5 bases and J by 7 bases, 8 bases remained unmatched. Germline V CDR1 and CDR2: LNHNV, YYDKDF (reference sequence). The CDR3 runs to 15 residues. The CDR3 protein is CATSGETGGPEKLFF. The CDR3 DNA sequence: TGTGCCACCAGCGGCGAGACAGGGGGACCTGAAAAACTGTTTTTT.

The table lists this clonotype with a few counts. The V and J genes are TRBV6-6 and TRBJ2-5; D remains unclear. CDR1 MNHNY and CDR2 SVGAGI come from the germline V gene (reference sequence). CDR3 length: 13 residues. Trimming took 6 bases from V and 7 from J, leaving 15 bases between them. The CDR3 reads CASSFKQARTQYF. The CDR3 nucleotides read TGTGCCAGCAGCTTCAAACAAGCAAGGACCCAGTACTTC.

V is TRBV9 and J is TRBJ2-3; 9 nucleotides agree with TRBD1. Germline values: CDR1 SGDLS, CDR2 YYNGEE. The CDR3 runs to 18 residues. J was trimmed by 4 bases and V by 0 bases; bases with no gene match: 12. CDR3 sequence reads: CASSVAIRTGVDADTQYF. DNA of the CDR3: TGTGCCAGCAGCGTAGCTATTCGGACAGGGGTGGATGCAGATACGCAGTATTTT.

This clonotype was detected only a few times. V and J are TRBV24-1 and TRBJ2-3; 9 bases line up with TRBD1. J was trimmed by 3 bases and V by 6 bases; bases with no gene match: 6. The CDR3 has 15 amino acids. The V gene's germline CDR1 is KGHDR and CDR2 SFDVKD. The CDR3 is CATSTVDRGTDTQYF. The DNA for the CDR3 is TGTGCCACCAGTACCGTCGACAGGGGGACAGATACGCAGTATTTT.

This clonotype was found a few times. V gene TRBV6-2 or TRBV6-3 combines with J gene TRBJ2-2; 7 nucleotides agree with TRBD2. The length of the CDR3 is 15 residues. With 4 bases clipped from V and 3 bases from J, the junction kept 5 bases outside the gene matches. From germline, CDR1 is MNHEY and CDR2 SVGEGT. In nucleotides, the CDR3 is TGTGCCAGCAGTTCGAGAGGGAGGGACACCGGGGAGCTGTTTTTT. Its translation: CASSSRGRDTGELFF.

The chain is built from TRBV24-1 and TRBJ2-1; perhaps TRBD1 as D (6 bases). The V end lost 4 bases, the J end lost 12 bases, and 12 bases lay between the germline ends. CDR3 size: 12 residues. Germline assignment: CDR1 KGHDR and CDR2 SFDVKD. The CDR3 DNA reads TGTGCCACCAGTGACCGAACAGGGCTGCAGTTCTTC. It specifies CATSDRTGLQFF.

A remark on this clonotype: The CDR3 ends on some other residue instead of the conserved phenylalanine or tryptophan, so this is likely a read error. This rearrangement joins TRBV6-6 to TRBJ1-5, with D possibly being TRBD1 (5 bases). Between the trimmed V and J ends, which lost 2 bases and 0 bases, there was a span of 8 bases. This CDR3 is 15 amino acids long. Germline V lookup: CDR1 MNHNY, CDR2 SVGAGI (reference sequence). CDR3 in DNA: TGTGCCAGCAGTTACGACAGAATTAGCAATCAGCCCCAGCATCTT. Protein product: CASSYDRISNQPQHL.

This clonotype was observed a few times. The rearrangement links TRBV29-1 to TRBJ1-4; D not certain. V was pared by 7 bases and J by 4 bases, with 13 bases between. CDR1 is SQVTM and CDR2 is ANQGSEA in the germline V gene. The CDR3 is made up of 13 amino acids. As DNA, the CDR3 is TGCAGCGCTCAGAGGCAGAATAATGAAAAACTGTTTTTT. It encodes CSAQRQNNEKLFF.

The genes are TRBV27 and TRBJ2-1; a weak D match, TRBD1 (6 bases). The J call is doubtful: the DNA matches TRBJ2-7 better. Germline CDR1 MNHEY, CDR2 SMNVEV (reference sequence). The CDR3 is made up of 15 amino acids. The CDR3 coding sequence is TGTGCCAGCAGTTCCCCGGGACACTATACTAGGGAGCAGTACTTC. Its protein is CASSSPGHYTREQYF.

J is TRBJ1-2 and V is TRBV7-9; D is uncertain. The CDR3 has 11 amino acids. V was cut by 1 base and J by 10 bases, with 7 bases left in between. The V gene's germline CDR1 is SEHNR and CDR2 FQNEAQ (reference sequence). CDR3 nucleotides: TGTGCCAGCAGCTTAGGAGGAGACTACACCTTC. It codes for CASSLGGDYTF.

The J gene is TRBJ2-5, the V gene TRBV6-5, with 8 bases identical to TRBD1. J was trimmed by 1 base and V by 5 bases; bases with no gene match: 6. This CDR3 spans 15 amino acids. Germline CDR1 reads MNHEY; CDR2 reads SVGAGI. The CDR3 loop is CASSRTGTFQETQYF. CDR3 coding DNA: TGTGCCAGCAGTAGGACAGGGACGTTCCAAGAGACCCAGTACTTC.

The V gene is TRBV28, the J gene TRBJ2-5; 10 nucleotides match TRBD1. The J call is in doubt because the DNA end fits TRBJ2-1 better. The CDR3 has 16 amino acids. Germline CDR1 is MDHEN and CDR2 is SYDVKM. The DNA for the CDR3 is TGTGCCAGCAGTTTCGGGGGGGGACAGGGGCCCAATGAGCAGTTCTTC. Protein product: CASSFGGGQGPNEQFF.

Points on this clonotype: An end of the junction does not agree with germline; a read error may underlie this. The J gene is TRBJ2-1, the V gene TRBV5-6, with unresolved D. CDR1 and CDR2 from the germline V gene are SGHDT and YYEEEE. There are 13 residues in the CDR3. The CDR3 DNA sequence: TGTGCCAGCAGCTTTGCAGGTTACAATAAGCAGTTCTTC. It is translated as CASSFAGYNKQFF.

The chain has TRBV29-1 and TRBJ1-1; TRBD1 aligns across 7 bases. The CDR3 consists of 13 residues. The V gene end was trimmed by 3 bases and the J gene end by 2 bases; junction bases not matched to a gene: 3. Germline V lookup: CDR1 SQVTM, CDR2 ANQGSEA. CDR3 DNA sequence: TGCAGCGTTGACCAGGGGGTAAACACTGAAGCTTTCTTT. Protein product: CSVDQGVNTEAFF.

CDR3 residues: CASSLLDAVNTEAFF. CDR3 DNA sequence: TGTGCCAGCAGTCTGTTGGACGCCGTGAACACTGAAGCTTTCTTT. This rearrangement joins TRBV12-3 or TRBV12-4 to TRBJ1-1; D is unresolved. The germline V and J ends were trimmed by 5 bases and 0 bases, with 13 bases remaining between them. The length of the CDR3 is 15 residues.

The J gene is TRBJ2-7, the V gene TRBV6-2 or TRBV6-3, with D possibly being TRBD2 (6 bases). Germline CDR1 is MNHEY and CDR2 is SVGEGT. This CDR3 has 16 amino acids. V dropped 0 bases and J dropped 2 bases, with 14 bases sitting between them. The CDR3 reads CASSYSSRTNTYEQYF. The CDR3 coding sequence is TGTGCCAGCAGTTACTCCTCCCGGACTAATACCTACGAGCAGTACTTC.

This clonotype appeared a few times. The rearrangement joins TRBV4-3 to TRBJ1-2; D gene ambiguous. This CDR3 is built from 14 residues. The V gene lost 2 bases and the J gene lost 3 bases, with 10 bases spanning the gap. Germline V CDR1 and CDR2: LGHNA, YSLEER. Here the CDR3 reads CASSQNAEDYGYTF. The CDR3 DNA reads as TGCGCCAGCAGCCAAAACGCTGAGGACTATGGCTACACCTTC.

The V and J genes are TRBV20-1 and TRBJ2-7; D gene uncertain. The V end lost 3 bases, the J end lost 3 bases, and 9 bases lay between the germline ends. Germline CDR1 DFQATT, CDR2 SNEGSKA (reference sequence). CDR3 size: 12 residues. The chain's CDR3 is CSASTGYYEQYF. CDR3 nucleotides: TGCAGTGCTAGTACGGGCTACTACGAGCAGTACTTC.

The J gene is TRBJ2-5, the V gene TRBV12-3 or TRBV12-4, with TRBD2 matching 14 bases. The DNA end is more similar to TRBJ2-1, so the J call may be wrong. This CDR3 is 17 amino acids long. CDR3 DNA: TGTGCCAGCAGTGGGACTAGCGGGAGAGTAACCTACAATGAGCAGTTCTTC. Encoded protein: CASSGTSGRVTYNEQFF.

The rearrangement links TRBV6-1 to TRBJ2-3, with 9 nucleotides matching TRBD2. From germline, CDR1 is MNHNS and CDR2 SASEGT. Trimming removed 4 bases from V and 3 bases from J; junction bases left unmatched: 5. The CDR3 extends over 15 amino acids. The chain's CDR3 is CASSVSLAGTDTQYF. DNA for the CDR3: TGTGCCAGCAGTGTAAGCCTAGCGGGGACAGATACGCAGTATTTT.